This section outlines one T cell receptor delta chain sequence together with its context. Its matching antigen is unknown. The CDR3 has 22 residues. Looked up from germline, CDR1 is GEAIGNYY and CDR2 is EKD. J lost 0 bases, V lost 9 bases, and 32 bases had no gene match. The data were obtained in a study of Vδ1+ human thymocytes. Sequences come from RNA converted to cDNA by reverse transcription. Multiplex PCR used pooled V-gene forward primers and a constant-region reverse primer to amplify CDR3s. TCRdb called clones anew from the multiplex PCR reads with CATT. In the table there are approximately 25,000 delta-chain clones, approximately 30% of which are singletons. General study points: In the thymus, TRG and TRD repertoires looked highly polyclonal with Gaussian CDR3 lengths.

Sorted Vdelta1+ thymocytes were about 98% to 99.6% pure. The TCR originated in a boy under three years old who had congenital heart surgery. Material for sequencing was Vdelta1+ gamma-delta thymocytes from the thymus. Subset: FACS-sorted CD3+ TCRalphabeta- TCRVdelta1+ TCRVdelta2- thymocytes. The V gene is TRDV2, the J gene TRDJ1; 8 bases agree with TRDD3. The CDR3 coding sequence is TGTGCCAGTATTCGGTCTACAAGGGGGTCGAATACTGGGGGCCCGTACACCGATAAACTCATCTTT. Translating gives CASIRSTRGSNTGGPYTDKLIF.